This record concerns one TCR beta chain sequence. The sample comes from a study of shared T cell receptors in the human thymus. Produced via immunoSEQ multiplex PCR; TCRdb's table is partial and in-frame only. The table lists some 660,000 clones, 87% of them singletons. Germline V gives CDR1 ENHRY, CDR2 SYGVKD. This CDR3 region has 15 residues. V was trimmed by 7 bases and J by 4 bases, leaving 19 bases between them. These same records also appear under a second study, on human thymus T cells. Per that study: Those donating were healthy Finnish infants in corrective surgery for congenital heart defects. What related research reported was that thymic repertoires overlapped highly among unrelated individuals.

The source is a boy less than two years old with a congenital heart defect. This chain links TRBV10-3 with TRBJ1-2, with a tentative D call TRBD1 (6 bases). Material for sequencing was thymocytes. The CDR3 DNA reads as TGTGCCATCAAGGTAAAGGACAGAAAGAGCTATGGCTACACCTTC. It encodes CAIKVKDRKSYGYTF.